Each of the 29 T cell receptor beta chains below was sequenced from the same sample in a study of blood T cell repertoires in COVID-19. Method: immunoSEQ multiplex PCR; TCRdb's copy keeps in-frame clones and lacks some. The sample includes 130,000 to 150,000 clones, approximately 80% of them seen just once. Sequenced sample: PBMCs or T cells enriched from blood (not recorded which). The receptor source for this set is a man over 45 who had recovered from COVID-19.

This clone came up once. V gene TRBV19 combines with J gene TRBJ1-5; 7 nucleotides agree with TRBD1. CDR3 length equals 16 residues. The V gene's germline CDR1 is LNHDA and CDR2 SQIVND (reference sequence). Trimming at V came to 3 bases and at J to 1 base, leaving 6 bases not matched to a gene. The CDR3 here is CASSIRRGGSNQPQHF. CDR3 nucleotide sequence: TGTGCCAGTAGTATCAGGCGAGGGGGCAGCAATCAGCCCCAGCATTTT.

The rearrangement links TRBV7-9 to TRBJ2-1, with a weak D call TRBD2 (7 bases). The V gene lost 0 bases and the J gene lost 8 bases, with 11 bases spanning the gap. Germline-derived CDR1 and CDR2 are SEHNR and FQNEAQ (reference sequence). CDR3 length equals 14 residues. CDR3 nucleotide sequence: TGTGCCAGCAGCTTAGCGGGGGGGCTCGATGAGCAGTTCTTC. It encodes CASSLAGGLDEQFF.

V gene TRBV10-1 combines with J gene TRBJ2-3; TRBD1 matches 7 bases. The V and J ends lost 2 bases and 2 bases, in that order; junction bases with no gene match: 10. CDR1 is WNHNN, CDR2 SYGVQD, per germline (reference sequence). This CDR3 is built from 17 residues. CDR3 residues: CASSEATTGQYTDTQYF. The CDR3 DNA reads TGCGCCAGCAGTGAGGCAACCACGGGACAGTACACAGATACGCAGTATTTT.

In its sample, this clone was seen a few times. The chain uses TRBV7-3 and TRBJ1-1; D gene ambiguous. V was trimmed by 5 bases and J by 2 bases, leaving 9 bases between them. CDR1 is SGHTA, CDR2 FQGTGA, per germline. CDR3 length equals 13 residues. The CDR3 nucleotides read TGTGCCAGCAGCGCCTCTATAAACACTGAAGCTTTCTTT. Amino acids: CASSASINTEAFF. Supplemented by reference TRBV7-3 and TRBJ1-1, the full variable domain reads GAGVSQTPSNKVTEKGKYVELRCDPISGHTALYWYRQSLGQGPEFLIYFQGTGAADDSGLPNDRFFAVRPEGSVSTLKIQRTERGDSAVYLCASSASINTEAFFGQGTRLTVV.

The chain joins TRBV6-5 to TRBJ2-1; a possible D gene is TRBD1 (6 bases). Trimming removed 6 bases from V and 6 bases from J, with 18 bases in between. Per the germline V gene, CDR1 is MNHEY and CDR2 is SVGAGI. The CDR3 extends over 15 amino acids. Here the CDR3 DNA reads TGTGCCAGCAGCCGCCTAGAAACAGGGACCAATGAGCAGTTCTTC. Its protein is CASSRLETGTNEQFF.

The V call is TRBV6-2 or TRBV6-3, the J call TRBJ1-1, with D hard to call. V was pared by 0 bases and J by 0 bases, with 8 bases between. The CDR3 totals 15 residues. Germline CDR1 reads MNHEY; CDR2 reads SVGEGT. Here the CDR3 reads CASSYSRGMNTEAFF. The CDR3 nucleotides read TGTGCCAGCAGTTACTCTCGGGGAATGAACACTGAAGCTTTCTTT.

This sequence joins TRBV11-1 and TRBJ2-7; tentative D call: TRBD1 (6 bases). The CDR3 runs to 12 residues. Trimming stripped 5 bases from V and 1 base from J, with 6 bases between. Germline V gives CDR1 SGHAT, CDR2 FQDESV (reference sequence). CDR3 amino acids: CASSGQSYEQYF. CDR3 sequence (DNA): TGTGCCAGCAGCGGACAGTCCTACGAGCAGTACTTC.

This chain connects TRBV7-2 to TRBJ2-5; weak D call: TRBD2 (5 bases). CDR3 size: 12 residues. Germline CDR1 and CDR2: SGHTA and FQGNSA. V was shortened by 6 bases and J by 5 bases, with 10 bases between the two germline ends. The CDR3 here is CASRNRDETQYF. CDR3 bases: TGTGCCAGCAGAAACCGGGATGAGACCCAGTACTTC.

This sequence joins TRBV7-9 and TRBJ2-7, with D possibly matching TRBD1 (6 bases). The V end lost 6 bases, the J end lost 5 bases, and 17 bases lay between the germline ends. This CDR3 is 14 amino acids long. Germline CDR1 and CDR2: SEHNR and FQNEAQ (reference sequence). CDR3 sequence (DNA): TGTGCCAGCAGTCCTTTTAGGGGGTCGGACGAGCAGTACTTC. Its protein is CASSPFRGSDEQYF. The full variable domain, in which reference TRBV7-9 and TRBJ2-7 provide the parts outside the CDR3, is DTGVSQNPRHKITKRGQNVTFRCDPISEHNRLYWYRQTLGQGPEFLTYFQNEAQLEKSRLLSDRFSAERPKGSFSTLEIQRTEQGDSAMYLCASSPFRGSDEQYFGPGTRLTVT.

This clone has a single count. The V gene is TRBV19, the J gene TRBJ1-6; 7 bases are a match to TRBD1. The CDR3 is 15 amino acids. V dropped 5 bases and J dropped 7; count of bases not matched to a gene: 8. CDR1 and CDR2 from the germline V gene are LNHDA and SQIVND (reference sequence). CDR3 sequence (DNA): TGTGCCAGTAGTTTACAGGACAGGTCGAATTCACCCCTCCACTTT. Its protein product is CASSLQDRSNSPLHF.

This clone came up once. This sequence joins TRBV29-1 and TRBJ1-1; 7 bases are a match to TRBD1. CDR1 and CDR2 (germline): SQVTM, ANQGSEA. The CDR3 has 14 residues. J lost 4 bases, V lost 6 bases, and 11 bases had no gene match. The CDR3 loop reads CSVPRKGAGTEAFF. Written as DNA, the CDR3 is TGCAGCGTGCCAAGAAAGGGGGCGGGCACTGAAGCTTTCTTT.

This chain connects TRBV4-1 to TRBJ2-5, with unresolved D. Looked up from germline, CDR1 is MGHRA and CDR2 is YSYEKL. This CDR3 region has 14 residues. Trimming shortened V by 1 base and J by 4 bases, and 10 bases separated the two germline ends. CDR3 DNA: TGCGCCAGCAGCCAAGTTCCGACTGCAGAGACCCAGTACTTC. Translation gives CASSQVPTAETQYF.

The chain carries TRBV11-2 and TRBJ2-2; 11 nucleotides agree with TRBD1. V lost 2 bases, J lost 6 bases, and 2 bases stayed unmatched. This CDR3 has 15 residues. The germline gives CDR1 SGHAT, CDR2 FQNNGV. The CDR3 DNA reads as TGTGCCAGCAGCTTATTGGGACAGGGGGCCGGGGAGCTGTTTTTT. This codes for CASSLLGQGAGELFF. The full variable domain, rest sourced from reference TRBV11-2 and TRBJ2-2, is EAGVAQSPRYKIIEKRQSVAFWCNPISGHATLYWYQQILGQGPKLLIQFQNNGVVDDSQLPKDRFSAERLKGVDSTLKIQPAKLEDSAVYLCASSLLGQGAGELFFGEGSRLTVL.

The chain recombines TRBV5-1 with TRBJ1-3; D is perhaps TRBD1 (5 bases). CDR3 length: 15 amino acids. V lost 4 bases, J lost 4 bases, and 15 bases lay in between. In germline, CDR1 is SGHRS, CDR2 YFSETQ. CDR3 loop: CASSPSGSAGNTIYF. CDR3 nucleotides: TGCGCCAGCAGCCCCTCAGGGTCAGCCGGAAACACCATATATTTT. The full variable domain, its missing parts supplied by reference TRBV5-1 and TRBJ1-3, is KAGVTQTPRYLIKTRGQQVTLSCSPISGHRSVSWYQQTPGQGLQFLFEYFSETQRNKGNFPGRFSGRQFSNSRSEMNVSTLELGDSALYLCASSPSGSAGNTIYFGEGSWLTVV.

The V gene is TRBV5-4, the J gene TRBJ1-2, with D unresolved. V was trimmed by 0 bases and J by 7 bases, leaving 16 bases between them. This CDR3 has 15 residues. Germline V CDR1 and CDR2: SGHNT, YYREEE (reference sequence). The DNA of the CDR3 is TGTGCCAGCAGCTTGGACCAAAGCGCCCTAGGTGGCTACACCTTC. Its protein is CASSLDQSALGGYTF.

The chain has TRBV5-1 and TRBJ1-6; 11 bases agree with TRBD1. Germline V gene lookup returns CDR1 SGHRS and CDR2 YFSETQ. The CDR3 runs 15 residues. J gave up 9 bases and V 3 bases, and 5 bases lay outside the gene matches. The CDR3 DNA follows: TGCGCCAGCAGCTATGGACAGGGGGCCAGTTCACCCCTCCACTTT. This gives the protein CASSYGQGASSPLHF. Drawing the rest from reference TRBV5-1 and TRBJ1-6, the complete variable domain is KAGVTQTPRYLIKTRGQQVTLSCSPISGHRSVSWYQQTPGQGLQFLFEYFSETQRNKGNFPGRFSGRQFSNSRSEMNVSTLELGDSALYLCASSYGQGASSPLHFGNGTRLTVT.

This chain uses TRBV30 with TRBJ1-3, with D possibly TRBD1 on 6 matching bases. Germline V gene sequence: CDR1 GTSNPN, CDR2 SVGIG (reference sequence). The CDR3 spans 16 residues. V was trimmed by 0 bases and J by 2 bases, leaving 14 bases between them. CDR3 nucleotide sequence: TGTGCCTGGAGTGTAGGAGGGGGGGGTCCTGGAAACACCATATATTTT. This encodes CAWSVGGGGPGNTIYF.

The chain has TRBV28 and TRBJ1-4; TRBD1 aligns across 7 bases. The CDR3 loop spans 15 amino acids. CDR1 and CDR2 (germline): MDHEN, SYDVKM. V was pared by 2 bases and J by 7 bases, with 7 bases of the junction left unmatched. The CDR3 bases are TGTGCCAGCAGTTTAATAGGGGGCGCAGCTGAAAAACTGTTTTTT. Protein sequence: CASSLIGGAAEKLFF.

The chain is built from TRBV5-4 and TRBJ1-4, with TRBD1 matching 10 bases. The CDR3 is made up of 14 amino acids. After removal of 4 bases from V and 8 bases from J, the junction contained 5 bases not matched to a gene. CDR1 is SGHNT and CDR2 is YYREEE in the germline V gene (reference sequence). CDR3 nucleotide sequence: TGTGCCAGCAGCCGACAGGGGGCGGGGGAAAAACTGTTTTTT. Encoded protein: CASSRQGAGEKLFF.

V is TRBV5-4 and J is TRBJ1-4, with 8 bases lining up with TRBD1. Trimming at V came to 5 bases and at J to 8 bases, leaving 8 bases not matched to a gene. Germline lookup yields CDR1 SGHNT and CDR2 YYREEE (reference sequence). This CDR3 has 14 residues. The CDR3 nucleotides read TGTGCCAGCAGTTCGCAGGGGGCCGTCGAAAAACTGTTTTTT. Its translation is CASSSQGAVEKLFF.

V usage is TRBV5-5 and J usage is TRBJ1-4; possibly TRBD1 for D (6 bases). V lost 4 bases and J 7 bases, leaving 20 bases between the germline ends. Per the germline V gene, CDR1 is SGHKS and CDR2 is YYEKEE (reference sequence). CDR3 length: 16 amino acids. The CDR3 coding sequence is TGTGCCAGCAGCCAATTAGGGAAGGAAGGGGGTGAAAAACTGTTTTTT. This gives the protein CASSQLGKEGGEKLFF.

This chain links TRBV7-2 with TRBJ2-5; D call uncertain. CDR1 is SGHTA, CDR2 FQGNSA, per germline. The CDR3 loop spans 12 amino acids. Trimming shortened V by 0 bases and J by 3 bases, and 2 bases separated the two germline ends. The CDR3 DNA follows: TGTGCCAGCAGCTTAGCCAAAGAGACCCAGTACTTC. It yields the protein CASSLAKETQYF.

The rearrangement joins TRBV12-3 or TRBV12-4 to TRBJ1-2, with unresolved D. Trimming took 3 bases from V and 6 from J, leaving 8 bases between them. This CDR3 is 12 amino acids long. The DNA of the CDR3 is TGTGCCAGCAGTTTGGGAGGGAATGGCTACACCTTC. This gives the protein CASSLGGNGYTF.

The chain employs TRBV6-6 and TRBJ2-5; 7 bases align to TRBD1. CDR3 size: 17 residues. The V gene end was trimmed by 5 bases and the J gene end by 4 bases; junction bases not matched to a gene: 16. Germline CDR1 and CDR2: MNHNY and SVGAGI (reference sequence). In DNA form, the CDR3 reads TGTGCCAGCAGTCGGCTGTCGGGACACAGGGGCGGAGAGACCCAGTACTTC. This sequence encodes CASSRLSGHRGGETQYF.

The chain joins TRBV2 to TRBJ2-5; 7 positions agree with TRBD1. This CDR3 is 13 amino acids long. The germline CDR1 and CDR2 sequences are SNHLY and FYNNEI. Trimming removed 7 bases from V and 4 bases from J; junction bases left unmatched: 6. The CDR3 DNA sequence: TGTGCCAGCACCGACAGGGCTCGAGAGACCCAGTACTTC. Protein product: CASTDRARETQYF.

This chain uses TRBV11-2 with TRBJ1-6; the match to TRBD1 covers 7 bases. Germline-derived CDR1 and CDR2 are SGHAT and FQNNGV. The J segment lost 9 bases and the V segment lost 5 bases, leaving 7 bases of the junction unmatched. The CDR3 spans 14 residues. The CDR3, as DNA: TGTGCCAGCAGCCCCGGGACAGTGGGTTCACCCCTCCACTTT. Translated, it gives CASSPGTVGSPLHF.

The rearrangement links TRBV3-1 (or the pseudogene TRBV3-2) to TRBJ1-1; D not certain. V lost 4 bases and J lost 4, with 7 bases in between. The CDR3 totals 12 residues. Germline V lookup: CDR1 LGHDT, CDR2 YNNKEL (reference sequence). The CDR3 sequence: CASSPRSTEAFF. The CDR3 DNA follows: TGTGCCAGCAGCCCTAGGTCCACTGAAGCTTTCTTT.

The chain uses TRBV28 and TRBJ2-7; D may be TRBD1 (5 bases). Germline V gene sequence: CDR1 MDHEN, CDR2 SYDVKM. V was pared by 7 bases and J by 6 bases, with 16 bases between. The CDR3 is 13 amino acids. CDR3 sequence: CASTPRTLGEQYF. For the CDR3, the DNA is TGTGCCAGCACCCCAAGGACACTCGGCGAGCAGTACTTC. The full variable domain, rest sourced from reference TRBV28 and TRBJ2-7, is DVKVTQSSRYLVKRTGEKVFLECVQDMDHENMFWYRQDPGLGLRLIYFSYDVKMKEKGDIPEGYSVSREKKERFSLILESASTNQTSMYLCASTPRTLGEQYFGPGTRLTVT.

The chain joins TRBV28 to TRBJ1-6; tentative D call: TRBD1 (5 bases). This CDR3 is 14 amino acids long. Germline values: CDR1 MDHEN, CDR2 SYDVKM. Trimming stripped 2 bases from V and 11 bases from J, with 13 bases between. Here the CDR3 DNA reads TGTGCCAGCAGTTTAGCTGTCGGGGGTCCACCCCTCCACTTT. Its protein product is CASSLAVGGPPLHF.